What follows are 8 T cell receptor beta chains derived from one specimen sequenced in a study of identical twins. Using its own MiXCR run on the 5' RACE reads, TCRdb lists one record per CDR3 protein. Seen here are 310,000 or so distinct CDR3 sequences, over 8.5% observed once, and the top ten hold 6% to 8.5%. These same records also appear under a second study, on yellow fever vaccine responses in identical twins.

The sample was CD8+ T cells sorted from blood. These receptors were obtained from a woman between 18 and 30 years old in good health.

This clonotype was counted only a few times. The CDR3: CASSLGPATGETEAFF. The CDR3 bases are TGTGCCAGCAGCTTAGGGCCGGCCACAGGGGAGACTGAAGCTTTCTTT. The chain recombines TRBV7-3 with TRBJ1-1; TRBD1 matches at 7 bases. The CDR3 has 16 amino acids. Per the germline V gene, CDR1 is SGHTA and CDR2 is FQGTGA. V lost 2 bases, J lost 5 bases, and 11 bases stayed unmatched.

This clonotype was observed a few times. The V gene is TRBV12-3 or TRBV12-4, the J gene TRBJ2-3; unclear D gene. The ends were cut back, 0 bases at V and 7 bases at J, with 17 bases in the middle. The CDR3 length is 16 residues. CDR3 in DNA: TGTGCCAGCAGTTTAGCGCCCTCCGTAGGGCAGAATACGCAGTATTTT. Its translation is CASSLAPSVGQNTQYF.

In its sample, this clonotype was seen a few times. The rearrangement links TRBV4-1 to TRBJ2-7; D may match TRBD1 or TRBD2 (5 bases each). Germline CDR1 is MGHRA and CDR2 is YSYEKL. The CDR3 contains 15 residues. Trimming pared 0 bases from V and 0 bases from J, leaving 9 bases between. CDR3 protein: CASSQEGTSSYEQYF. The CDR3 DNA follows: TGCGCCAGCAGCCAAGAGGGGACGAGCTCCTACGAGCAGTACTTC.

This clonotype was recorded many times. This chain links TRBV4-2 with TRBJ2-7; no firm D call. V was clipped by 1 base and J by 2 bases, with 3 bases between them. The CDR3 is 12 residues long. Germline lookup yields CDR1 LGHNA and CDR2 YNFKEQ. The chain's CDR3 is CASSQGPYEQYF. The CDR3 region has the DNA TGTGCCAGCAGCCAAGGTCCCTACGAGCAGTACTTC.

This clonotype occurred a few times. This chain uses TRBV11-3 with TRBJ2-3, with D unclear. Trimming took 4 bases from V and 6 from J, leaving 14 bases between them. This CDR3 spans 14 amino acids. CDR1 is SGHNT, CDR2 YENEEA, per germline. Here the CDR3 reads CASSSLGSADTQYF. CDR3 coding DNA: TGTGCCAGCAGCTCCCTCGGTAGTGCGGATACGCAGTATTTT.

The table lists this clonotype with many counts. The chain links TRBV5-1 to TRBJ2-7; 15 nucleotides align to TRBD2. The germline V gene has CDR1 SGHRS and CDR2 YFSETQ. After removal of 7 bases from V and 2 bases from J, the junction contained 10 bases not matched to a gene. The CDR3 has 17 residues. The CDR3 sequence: CASYPGLAGGPTYEQYF. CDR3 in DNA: TGCGCCAGCTATCCGGGACTAGCGGGGGGACCCACCTACGAGCAGTACTTC.

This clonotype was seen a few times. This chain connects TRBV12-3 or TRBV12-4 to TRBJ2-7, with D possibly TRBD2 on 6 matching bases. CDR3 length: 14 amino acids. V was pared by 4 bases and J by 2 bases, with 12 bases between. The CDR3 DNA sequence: TGTGCCAGCAGTTCCGCGGGGTACGCCTACGAGCAGTACTTC. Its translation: CASSSAGYAYEQYF.

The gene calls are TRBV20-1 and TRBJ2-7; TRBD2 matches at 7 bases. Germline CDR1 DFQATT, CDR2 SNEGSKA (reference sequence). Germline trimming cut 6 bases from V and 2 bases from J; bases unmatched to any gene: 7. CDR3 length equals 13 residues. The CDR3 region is CSAVGGDPYEQYF. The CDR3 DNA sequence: TGCAGTGCCGTGGGAGGGGATCCCTACGAGCAGTACTTC.